This is a list of T cell receptor beta chains from one sample in a study of shared clonotypes between healthy human individuals. Clones were read by immunoSEQ multiplex PCR, and TCRdb kept only the in-frame ones, dropping some. The sample lists about 1.5 million clones; 95% to 99% were seen once. The material sequenced was naive CD4+ T cells sorted from blood. The receptors were gathered from a man aged 25 to 40 in good health. Both conserved end residues are part of each CDR3. A D gene is named only where the DNA matches it firmly. Expanded clones are given a class, and other clones once, few, many or no size at all.

j_gene	abundance	d_gene	v_gene	CDR3nt	CDR3aa
TRBJ2-2	.	TRBD2	TRBV9	TGTGCCAGCAGCCCCTTTGGGACTAGCGGGATTGATACCGGGGAGCTGTTTTTT	CASSPFGTSGIDTGELFF
TRBJ2-5	.	TRBD2	TRBV9	TGTGCCAGCAGCAAAGCGGGAGGGCTTGGGGGGCAAGAGACCCAGTACTTC	CASSKAGGLGGQETQYF
TRBJ2-5	.	TRBD2	TRBV2	TGTGCCAGCAGTAGACAGCGGGAACAAGAGACCCAGTACTTC	CASSRQREQETQYF
TRBJ2-2	.	.	TRBV19	TGTGCCAGTAGTACCAGGGGCGGGGAGCTGTTTTTT	CASSTRGGELFF
TRBJ1-1	once	TRBD1	TRBV10-3	TGTGCCATCAGTCTTAGGACAGGCGGCGAAGCTTTCTTT	CAISLRTGGEAFF
TRBJ2-7	.	TRBD1	TRBV7-3	TGTGCCAGCAGCTTTAAGGGACAGGGCTACGAGCAGTACTTC	CASSFKGQGYEQYF
TRBJ2-5	.	.	TRBV4-1	TGCGCCAGCAGCCAAGGACGGGGGGCGTGGGCGGAGGAGACCCAGTACTTC	CASSQGRGAWAEETQYF
TRBJ1-4	.	.	TRBV25-1	TGTGCCAGCAGTGACCGGGTTGGTGAAGAAAAACTGTTTTTT	CASSDRVGEEKLFF
TRBJ2-2	.	TRBD2	TRBV5-6	TGTGCCAGCAGCTTGAGGCTCAGCGGGACCAACACCGGGGAGCTGTTTTTT	CASSLRLSGTNTGELFF
TRBJ2-3	.	.	TRBV29-1	TGCAGCGTTGAAGAGGGGACAGATACGCAGTATTTT	CSVEEGTDTQYF
TRBJ2-7	.	.	TRBV21-1	TGTGCCAGCAGCAAAGGGGACAGGTCCTACGAGCAGTACTTC	CASSKGDRSYEQYF
TRBJ2-3	once	.	TRBV6-5	TGTGCCAGCAATCAACTAGGGGCTAGCACAGATACGCAGTATTTT	CASNQLGASTDTQYF
TRBJ2-3	.	.	TRBV30	TGTGCCTCGCGGCCGGGGCTAGGAATAAGAGATACGCAGTATTTT	CASRPGLGIRDTQYF
TRBJ2-1	.	.	TRBV13	TGTGCCAGCAGCTTAGCGGGAGCCTCCTACAATGAGCAGTTCTTC	CASSLAGASYNEQFF
TRBJ2-7	.	.	TRBV15	TGTGCCACCAGCAGGGCACAGGGGGGGACCTACGAGCAGTACTTC	CATSRAQGGTYEQYF
TRBJ2-3	.	.	TRBV7-2	TGTGCCAGCAGCTTAATGGCAGATACGCAGTATTTT	CASSLMADTQYF
TRBJ1-4	.	.	TRBV4-2	TGTGCCAGCAGCCAAGAGCCCAGGACGACTAATGAAAAACTGTTTTTT	CASSQEPRTTNEKLFF
TRBJ1-1	.	TRBD1	TRBV5-1	TGCGCCAGCAGCCGAGGAGGACAGGGTCCGGTCGTGAACACTGAAGCTTTCTTT	CASSRGGQGPVVNTEAFF
TRBJ1-2	.	TRBD1	TRBV5-1	TGCGCCAGCAGCTACCGGACAGGGGCATATCTCCACTATGGCTACACCTTC	CASSYRTGAYLHYGYTF
TRBJ2-3	.	.	TRBV30	TGTGCCCTCCGGATCTTTAATAGTTCAGATACGCAGTATTTT	CALRIFNSSDTQYF
TRBJ2-5	.	.	TRBV5-1	TGCGCCAGCAGCTCAACCAGACAGTCCCAAGAGACCCAGTACTTC	CASSSTRQSQETQYF
TRBJ2-3	.	TRBD1	TRBV2	TGTGCCAGCAGTCAGAGGGACAGGCGAAGCACAGATACGCAGTATTTT	CASSQRDRRSTDTQYF
TRBJ2-3	.	.	TRBV30	TGTGCCTGGAGTGCCAGTCGAGCGGGTAGCACAGATACGCAGTATTTT	CAWSASRAGSTDTQYF
TRBJ2-7	once	.	TRBV5-4	TGTGCCAGCAGCTCTAGGACAACCACAACCTACGAGCAGTACTTC	CASSSRTTTTYEQYF
TRBJ2-7	.	TRBD1	TRBV7-2	TGTGCCAGCAGCCGGACAGGGTCCTACGAGCAGTACTTC	CASSRTGSYEQYF
TRBJ2-1	.	TRBD2	TRBV10-3	TGTGCCATCACCCCCCGGCGGGGGAACAATGAGCAGTTCTTC	CAITPRRGNNEQFF
TRBJ2-3	.	TRBD2	TRBV9	TGTGCCAGCAGCGTAGGAACTAGCGGGCCCACAGATACGCAGTATTTT	CASSVGTSGPTDTQYF
TRBJ1-1	.	TRBD1	TRBV7-3	TGTGCCAGCAGTCGGGACAGGGCGGCTGAAGCTTTCTTT	CASSRDRAAEAFF
TRBJ2-7	.	TRBD1	TRBV18	TGTGCCAGCTCACCATACGGGACAGGGACCTACGAGCAGTACTTC	CASSPYGTGTYEQYF
TRBJ1-1	.	.	TRBV29-1	TGCAGCGTTGCGGACAGAAAGAACACTGAAGCTTTCTTT	CSVADRKNTEAFF
TRBJ2-5	.	.	TRBV7-2	TGTGCCAGCAGCCAAGAGGGGATCGGGACCCAGTACTTC	CASSQEGIGTQYF
TRBJ2-7	.	.	TRBV7-2	TGTGCCAGCAGCTCGCTGGGGCGGAGAAACTACGAGCAGTACTTC	CASSSLGRRNYEQYF
TRBJ2-5	.	.	TRBV15	TGTGCCACCAGCAGAGATGAAGGTAACGAAGAGACCCAGTACTTC	CATSRDEGNEETQYF
TRBJ1-1	.	.	TRBV11-2	TGTGCCAGCAGCGCAGCAAGGACAGCTTTCAACACTGAAGCTTTCTTT	CASSAARTAFNTEAFF
TRBJ2-7	.	.	TRBV11-2	TGTGCCAGCAGCTTCGGACTGGGAGCCTACGAGCAGTACTTC	CASSFGLGAYEQYF
TRBJ2-5	.	TRBD2	TRBV9	TGTGCCAGCAGCGTAGCTACTAGCGGAGAGACCCAGTACTTC	CASSVATSGETQYF
TRBJ1-5	.	.	TRBV7-9	TGTGCCAGCAGCGGCCAGGTCGATAATCAGCCCCAGCATTTT	CASSGQVDNQPQHF